A selection of T cell receptor beta chains follows, all from one sample in a study of T cells in Graves' hyperthyroidism and ophthalmopathy. Using its own MiXCR run on the multiplex PCR reads, TCRdb lists one record per CDR3 protein. The table has roughly 500,000 distinct CDR3 sequences, 11% to 15% seen once. Sequenced material: blood. Receptor source: a woman younger than 45 with Graves' hyperthyroidism that later progressed to Graves' ophthalmopathy. Each CDR3 is given with its conserved first and last residue. The D gene is left open where the match is weak. Only some rows state a clone size, as once, few, many or a class for expanded clones.

D gene	J gene	clone size	V gene	CDR3 protein	CDR3 DNA
TRBD1	TRBJ1-1	many	TRBV6-5	CASSYSEGADAEAFF	TGTGCCAGCAGTTACTCTGAGGGGGCAGACGCTGAAGCTTTCTTT
TRBD1	TRBJ1-3	many	TRBV18	CASSPSPDRQGNTIYF	TGTGCCAGCTCACCATCCCCGGACAGGCAAGGAAACACCATATATTTT
-	TRBJ2-7	many	TRBV7-9	CASSSPGPNSYEQYF	TGTGCCAGCAGCTCGCCGGGCCCCAACTCCTACGAGCAGTACTTC
-	TRBJ2-1	many	TRBV28	CASSGQIGYNEQFF	TGTGCCAGCTCAGGACAGATCGGATACAATGAGCAGTTCTTC
TRBD2	TRBJ2-7	few	TRBV20-1	CSATKSGLAEQYF	TGCAGTGCTACAAAATCTGGACTAGCGGAGCAGTACTTC
-	TRBJ2-2	-	TRBV20-1	CSANRDTGELFF	TGCAGTGCTAACAGGGACACCGGGGAGCTGTTTTTT
-	TRBJ1-4	many	TRBV30	CAWSVMGSTNEKLFF	TGTGCCTGGAGTGTAATGGGGTCAACTAATGAAAAACTGTTTTTT
TRBD1	TRBJ2-7	few	TRBV6-1	CASSGRTGPGYEQYF	TGTGCCAGCAGTGGTAGGACAGGACCAGGCTACGAGCAGTACTTC
TRBD2	TRBJ2-7	few	TRBV19	CASSVQDGRAEQYF	TGTGCCAGTAGTGTCCAGGATGGGAGGGCCGAGCAGTACTTC
-	TRBJ2-3	many	TRBV7-2	CASSLGGEDTQYF	TGTGCCAGCAGTCTAGGAGGCGAGGATACGCAGTATTTT
-	TRBJ1-3	many	TRBV6-2/TRBV6-3	CASSRDTTGNTIYF	TGTGCCAGCAGTAGGGATACCACTGGAAACACCATATATTTT
TRBD1	TRBJ2-2	many	TRBV7-2	CASSFLGQANTGELFF	TGTGCCAGCAGCTTTCTTGGACAGGCGAACACCGGGGAGCTGTTTTTT
TRBD1	TRBJ2-5	many	TRBV24-1	CATSDSRTGQETQYF	TGTGCCACCAGTGATTCCCGGACAGGCCAAGAGACCCAGTACTTC
-	TRBJ2-1	few	TRBV7-9	CASSFQRSGGNEQFF	TGTGCCAGCAGCTTTCAGCGGTCCGGCGGGAATGAGCAGTTCTTC
TRBD1	TRBJ2-7	many	TRBV24-1	CATSDVQGSYEQYF	TGTGCCACCAGCGACGTACAGGGGTCCTACGAGCAGTACTTC
-	TRBJ1-3	few	TRBV15	CATSRDLGEAGNTIYF	TGTGCCACCAGCAGAGATTTGGGAGAGGCTGGAAACACCATATATTTT
TRBD1	TRBJ1-6	few	TRBV15	CATSRGDRLNSPLHF	TGTGCCACCAGCAGAGGGGACAGGCTTAATTCACCCCTCCACTTT
TRBD2	TRBJ2-5	many	TRBV27	CASSPGTSGRQTQYF	TGTGCCAGCAGCCCTGGGACTAGCGGGAGGCAGACCCAGTACTTC
-	TRBJ1-5	many	TRBV12-3/TRBV12-4	CASSFGEDQPQHF	TGTGCCAGCAGTTTCGGAGAGGATCAGCCCCAGCATTTT
-	TRBJ1-5	many	TRBV20-1	CSAPIGNSNQPQHF	TGCAGTGCGCCAATCGGGAATAGCAATCAGCCCCAGCATTTT
-	TRBJ1-1	many	TRBV18	CASSHPSTLNTEAFF	TGTGCCAGCTCTCATCCATCCACCCTAAACACTGAAGCTTTCTTT
-	TRBJ1-4	many	TRBV19	CASSMGHLNEKLFF	TGTGCCAGTAGTATGGGACACCTCAATGAAAAACTGTTTTTT
-	TRBJ2-1	many	TRBV7-8	CASSKGGRILDNEQFF	TGTGCCAGCAGCAAGGGGGGACGGATACTAGACAATGAGCAGTTCTTC
-	TRBJ2-5	few	TRBV7-3	CASSLIVGETQYF	TGTGCCAGCAGCTTAATCGTAGGAGAGACCCAGTACTTC
-	TRBJ1-1	many	TRBV7-2	CASSLVSGTEAFF	TGTGCCAGCAGCTTAGTTAGTGGCACTGAAGCTTTCTTT
-	TRBJ1-1	many	TRBV18	CASSPDRSTEAFF	TGTGCCAGCAGCCCGGACAGATCCACTGAAGCTTTCTTT
TRBD2	TRBJ2-5	many	TRBV4-1	CASSQDLVVASGRVNDETQYF	TGCGCCAGCAGCCAAGATTTAGTTGTGGCTAGCGGGAGGGTGAACGACGAGACCCAGTACTTC
-	TRBJ2-7	many	TRBV11-2	CASSLEITYEQYF	TGTGCCAGCAGCTTGGAGATTACTTACGAGCAGTACTTC
-	TRBJ1-4	many	TRBV12-3/TRBV12-4	CASSQGQNEKLFF	TGTGCCAGCAGTCAGGGCCAGAATGAAAAACTGTTTTTT
TRBD2	TRBJ2-1	-	TRBV28	CASRGGSSYNEQLF	TGTGCCAGCAGGGGCGGGAGCTCCTACAATGAGCAGCTCTTC
TRBD2	TRBJ2-2	-	TRBV4-1	CASSQRTSQDTGELFF	TGCGCCAGCAGCCAAAGGACTAGTCAGGACACCGGGGAGCTGTTTTTT
-	TRBJ2-1	many	TRBV11-2	CASSLESNEQFF	TGTGCCAGCAGCTTAGAGTCCAATGAGCAGTTCTTC
-	TRBJ1-5	many	TRBV28	CASRFRGRNQPQHF	TGTGCCAGCAGGTTCAGGGGACGCAATCAGCCCCAGCATTTT
TRBD2	TRBJ2-1	-	TRBV27	CASSSGLGGHEQFF	TGTGCCAGCAGTTCGGGACTAGGCGGCCATGAGCAGTTCTTC
TRBD1	TRBJ1-1	-	TRBV20-1	CSAWDRVKAFF	TGCAGTGCATGGGACAGGGTGAAAGCTTTCTTT
TRBD2	TRBJ2-1	few	TRBV30	CAWGSGRALYEQFF	TGTGCCTGGGGGAGCGGGAGGGCCCTGTATGAGCAGTTCTTC